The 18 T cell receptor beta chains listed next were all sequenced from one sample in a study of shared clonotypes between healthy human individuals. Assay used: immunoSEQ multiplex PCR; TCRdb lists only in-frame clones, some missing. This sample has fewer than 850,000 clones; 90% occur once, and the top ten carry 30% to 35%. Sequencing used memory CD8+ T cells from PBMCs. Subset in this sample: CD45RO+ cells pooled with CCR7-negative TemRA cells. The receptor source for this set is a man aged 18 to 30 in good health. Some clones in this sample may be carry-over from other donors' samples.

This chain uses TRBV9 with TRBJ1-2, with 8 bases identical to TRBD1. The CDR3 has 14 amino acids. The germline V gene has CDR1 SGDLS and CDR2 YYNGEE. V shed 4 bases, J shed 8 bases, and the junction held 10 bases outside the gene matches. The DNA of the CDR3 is TGTGCCAGCAGCCCGCCGGACAGGGCAAGCGGCTACACCTTC. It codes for CASSPPDRASGYTF.

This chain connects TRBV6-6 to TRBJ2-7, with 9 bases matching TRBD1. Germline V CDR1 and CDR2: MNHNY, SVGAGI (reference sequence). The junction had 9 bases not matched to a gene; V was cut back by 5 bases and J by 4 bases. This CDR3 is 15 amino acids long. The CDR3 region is CASSIDRGTSYEQYF. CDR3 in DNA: TGTGCCAGCAGTATCGACAGGGGGACTTCATACGAGCAGTACTTC.

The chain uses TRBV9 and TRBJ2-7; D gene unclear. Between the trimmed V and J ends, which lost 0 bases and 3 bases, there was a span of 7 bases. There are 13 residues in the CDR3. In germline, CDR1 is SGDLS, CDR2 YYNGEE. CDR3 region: CASSVGPFYEQYF. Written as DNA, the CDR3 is TGTGCCAGCAGCGTAGGTCCATTCTACGAGCAGTACTTC.

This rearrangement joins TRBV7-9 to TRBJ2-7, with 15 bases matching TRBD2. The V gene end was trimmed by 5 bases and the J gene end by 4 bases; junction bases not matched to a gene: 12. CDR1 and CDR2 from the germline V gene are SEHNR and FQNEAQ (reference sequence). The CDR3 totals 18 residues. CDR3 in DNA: TGTGCCAGCAGCCCGATAGAAGGACTAGCGGGAGGGCGGTACGAGCAGTACTTC. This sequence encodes CASSPIEGLAGGRYEQYF.

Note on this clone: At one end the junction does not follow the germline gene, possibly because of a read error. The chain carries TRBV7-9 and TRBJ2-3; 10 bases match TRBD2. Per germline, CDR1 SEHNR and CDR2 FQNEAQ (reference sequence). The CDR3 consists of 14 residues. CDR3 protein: CASSLAGVTDTQYF. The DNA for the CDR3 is TGTGCCAGCAGCCTAGCGGGAGTAACAGATACGCAGTATTTT.

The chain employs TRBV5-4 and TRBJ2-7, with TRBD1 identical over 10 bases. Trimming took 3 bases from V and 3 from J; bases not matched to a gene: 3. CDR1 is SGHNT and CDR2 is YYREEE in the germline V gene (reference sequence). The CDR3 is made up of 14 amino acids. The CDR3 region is CASSWDRGGYEQYF. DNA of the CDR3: TGTGCCAGCAGCTGGGACAGGGGAGGCTACGAGCAGTACTTC.

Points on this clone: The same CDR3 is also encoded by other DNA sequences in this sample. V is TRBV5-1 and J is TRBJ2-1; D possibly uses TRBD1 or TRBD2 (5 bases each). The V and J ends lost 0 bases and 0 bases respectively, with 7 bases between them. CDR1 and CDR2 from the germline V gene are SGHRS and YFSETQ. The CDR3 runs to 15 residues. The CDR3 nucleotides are TGCGCCAGCAGCTTGGGGGGGAGCTCCTACAATGAGCAGTTCTTC. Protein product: CASSLGGSSYNEQFF.

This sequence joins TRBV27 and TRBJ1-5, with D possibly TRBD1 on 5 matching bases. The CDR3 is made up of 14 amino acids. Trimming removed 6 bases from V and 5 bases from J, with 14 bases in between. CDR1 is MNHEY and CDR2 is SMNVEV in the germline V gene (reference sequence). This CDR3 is CASSERGAYQPQHF. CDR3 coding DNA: TGTGCCAGCAGCGAGCGCGGGGCCTATCAGCCCCAGCATTTT.

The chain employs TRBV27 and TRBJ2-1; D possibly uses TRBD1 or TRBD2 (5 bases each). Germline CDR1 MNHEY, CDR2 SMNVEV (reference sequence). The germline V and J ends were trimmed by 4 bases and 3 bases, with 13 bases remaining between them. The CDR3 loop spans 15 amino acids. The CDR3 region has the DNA TGTGCCAGCAGTTCGGGACGTTACTACTACAATGAGCAGTTCTTC. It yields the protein CASSSGRYYYNEQFF.

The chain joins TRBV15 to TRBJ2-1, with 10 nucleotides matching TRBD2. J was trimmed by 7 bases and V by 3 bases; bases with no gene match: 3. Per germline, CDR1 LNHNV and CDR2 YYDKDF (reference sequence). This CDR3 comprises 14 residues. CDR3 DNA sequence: TGTGCCACCAGCAGTGTAGCGGGAGGTAATGAGCAGTTCTTC. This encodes CATSSVAGGNEQFF. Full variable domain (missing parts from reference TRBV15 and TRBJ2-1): DAMVIQNPRYQVTQFGKPVTLSCSQTLNHNVMYWYQQKSSQAPKLLFHYYDKDFNNEADTPDNFQSRRPNTSFCFLDIRSPGLGDTAMYLCATSSVAGGNEQFFGPGTRLTVL.

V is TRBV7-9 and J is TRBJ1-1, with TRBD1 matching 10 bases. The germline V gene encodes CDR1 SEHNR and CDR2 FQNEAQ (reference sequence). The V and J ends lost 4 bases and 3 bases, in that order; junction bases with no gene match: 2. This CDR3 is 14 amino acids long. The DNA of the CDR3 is TGTGCCAGCAGCTCGGGACAGGGGTACACTGAAGCTTTCTTT. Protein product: CASSSGQGYTEAFF. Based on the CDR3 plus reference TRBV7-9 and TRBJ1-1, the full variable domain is DTGVSQNPRHKITKRGQNVTFRCDPISEHNRLYWYRQTLGQGPEFLTYFQNEAQLEKSRLLSDRFSAERPKGSFSTLEIQRTEQGDSAMYLCASSSGQGYTEAFFGQGTRLTVV.

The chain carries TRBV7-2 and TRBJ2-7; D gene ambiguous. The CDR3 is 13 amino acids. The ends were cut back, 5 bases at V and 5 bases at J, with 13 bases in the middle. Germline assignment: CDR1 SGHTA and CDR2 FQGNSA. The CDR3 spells CASSLVTADEQYF. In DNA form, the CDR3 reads TGTGCCAGCAGCCTCGTAACGGCGGACGAGCAGTACTTC. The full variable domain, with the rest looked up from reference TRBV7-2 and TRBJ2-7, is GAGVSQSPSNKVTEKGKDVELRCDPISGHTALYWYRQSLGQGLEFLIYFQGNSAPDKSGLPSDRFSAERTGGSVSTLTIQRTQQEDSAVYLCASSLVTADEQYFGPGTRLTVT.

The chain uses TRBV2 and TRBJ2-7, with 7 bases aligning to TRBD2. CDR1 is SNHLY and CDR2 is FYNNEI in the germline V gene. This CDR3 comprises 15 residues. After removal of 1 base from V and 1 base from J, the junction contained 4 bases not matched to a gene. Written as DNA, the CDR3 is TGTGCCAGCAGTGAAGATTGGCGGGGGTCCTACGAGCAGTACTTC. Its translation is CASSEDWRGSYEQYF. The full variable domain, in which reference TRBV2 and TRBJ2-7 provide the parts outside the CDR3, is EPEVTQTPSHQVTQMGQEVILRCVPISNHLYFYWYRQILGQKVEFLVSFYNNEISEKSEIFDDQFSVERPDGSNFTLKIRSTKLEDSAMYFCASSEDWRGSYEQYFGPGTRLTVT.

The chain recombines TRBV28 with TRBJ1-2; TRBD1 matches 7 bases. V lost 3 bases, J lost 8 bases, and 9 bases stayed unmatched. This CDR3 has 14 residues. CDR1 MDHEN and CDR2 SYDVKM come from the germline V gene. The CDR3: CASSFFGQAWGYTF. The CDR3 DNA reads TGTGCCAGCAGTTTCTTCGGACAGGCTTGGGGCTACACCTTC.

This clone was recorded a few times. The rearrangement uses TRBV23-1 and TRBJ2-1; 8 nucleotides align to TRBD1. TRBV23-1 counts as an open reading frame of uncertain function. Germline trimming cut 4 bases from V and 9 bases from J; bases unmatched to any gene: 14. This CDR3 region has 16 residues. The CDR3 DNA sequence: TGCGCCAGCAGTCTTCCGGACAGGGAGGATGTAGGTGAGCAGTTCTTC. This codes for CASSLPDREDVGEQFF.

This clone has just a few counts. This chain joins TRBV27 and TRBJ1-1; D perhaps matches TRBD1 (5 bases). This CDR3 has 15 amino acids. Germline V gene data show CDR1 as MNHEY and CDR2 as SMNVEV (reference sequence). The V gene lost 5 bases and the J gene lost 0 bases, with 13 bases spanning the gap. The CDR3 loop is CASSRGGFVNTEAFF. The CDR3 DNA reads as TGTGCCAGCAGTCGGGGGGGGTTCGTGAACACTGAAGCTTTCTTT.

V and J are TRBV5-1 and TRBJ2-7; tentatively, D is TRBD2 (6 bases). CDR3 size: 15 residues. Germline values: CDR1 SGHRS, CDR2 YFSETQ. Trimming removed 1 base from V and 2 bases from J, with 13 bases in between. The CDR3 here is CASSLTGGEAYEQYF. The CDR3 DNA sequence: TGCGCCAGCAGCTTGACGGGCGGGGAGGCCTACGAGCAGTACTTC.

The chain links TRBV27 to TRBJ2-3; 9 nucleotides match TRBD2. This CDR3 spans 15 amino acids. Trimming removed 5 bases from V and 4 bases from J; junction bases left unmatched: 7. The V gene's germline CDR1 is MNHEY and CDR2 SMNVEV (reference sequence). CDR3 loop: CASSLAGWLADTQYF. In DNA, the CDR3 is TGTGCCAGCAGTCTAGCGGGGTGGCTTGCAGATACGCAGTATTTT.